The 12 T cell receptor beta chains below come from one sample, sequenced in a study of blood T cell repertoires in COVID-19. TCRdb's copy holds only in-frame clones and misses some; the assay was immunoSEQ multiplex PCR. The table lists approximately 440,000 clones, around 90% of them singletons. Sequenced input: PBMCs or T cells enriched from blood (not recorded which). These receptor sequences come from a woman between 18 and 29 years old who had recovered from COVID-19.

The rearrangement joins TRBV11-2 to TRBJ2-7; TRBD2 agrees at 10 bases. The V and J ends lost 2 bases and 5 bases, in that order; junction bases with no gene match: 12. This CDR3 comprises 17 residues. Germline loops: CDR1 SGHAT, CDR2 FQNNGV. CDR3 bases: TGTGCCAGCAGCTTATTCGCCCTAGCGGGGGTTAGAAACGAGCAGTACTTC. It codes for CASSLFALAGVRNEQYF.

This clone was seen only a few times. J is TRBJ2-2 and V is TRBV7-2; 7 nucleotides agree with TRBD2. The germline V gene has CDR1 SGHTA and CDR2 FQGNSA. The junction had 9 bases not matched to a gene; V was cut back by 5 bases and J by 3 bases. The CDR3 runs 16 residues. In DNA form, the CDR3 reads TGTGCCAGCAGCCCACTGGGGGGGGAATACACCGGGGAGCTGTTTTTT. Encoded protein: CASSPLGGEYTGELFF.

The V and J genes are TRBV5-4 and TRBJ1-2; 10 nucleotides match TRBD1. Germline V gene lookup returns CDR1 SGHNT and CDR2 YYREEE (reference sequence). The J segment lost 4 bases and the V segment lost 4 bases, leaving 16 bases of the junction unmatched. This CDR3 region has 18 residues. CDR3 bases: TGTGCCAGCAGCCGATATTCACCCGGGACAGGGGAATCCTATGGCTACACCTTC. Residues: CASSRYSPGTGESYGYTF.

The chain uses TRBV10-3 and TRBJ2-3; perhaps TRBD2 as D (5 bases). The CDR3 runs to 14 residues. Germline lookup yields CDR1 ENHRY and CDR2 SYGVKD. The V gene lost 11 bases and the J gene lost 0 bases, with 15 bases spanning the gap. The CDR3 here is CASQSGTSTDTQYF. CDR3 coding DNA: TGTGCCTCCCAAAGCGGAACTAGCACAGATACGCAGTATTTT.

The chain carries TRBV27 and TRBJ2-2; D call uncertain. CDR3 length: 15 residues. Germline V CDR1 and CDR2: MNHEY, SMNVEV (reference sequence). The V end was cut by 5 bases, the J end by 0 bases, with 10 bases between. The CDR3 bases are TGTGCCAGCAGTAATAGCTTCGCGAACACCGGGGAGCTGTTTTTT. It specifies CASSNSFANTGELFF.

The V call is TRBV18, the J call TRBJ1-2, with 9 bases aligning to TRBD1. V lost 3 bases, J lost 0 bases, and 5 bases stayed unmatched. The CDR3 totals 16 residues. CDR1 and CDR2 (germline): KGHSH, LQKENI. The CDR3 DNA is TGTGCCAGCTCACCGCGAGGGACAGGGACTAACTATGGCTACACCTTC. This encodes CASSPRGTGTNYGYTF.

The chain carries TRBV2 and TRBJ2-5; D gene uncertain. CDR1 is SNHLY, CDR2 FYNNEI, per germline. The length of the CDR3 is 13 residues. V shed 1 base and J shed 0 bases, with 3 bases lying between them. The CDR3 DNA is TGTGCCAGCAGTGAAGTCAACCAAGAGACCCAGTACTTC. The encoded protein is CASSEVNQETQYF.

The gene calls are TRBV4-1 and TRBJ1-2; 7 bases fit TRBD1. V gave up 8 bases and J gave up 4 bases; unmatched junction bases: 10. The CDR3 totals 14 residues. Germline CDR1 and CDR2: MGHRA and YSYEKL. CDR3 loop: CASSRGGFSYGYTF. The CDR3 nucleotides are TGCGCCAGCTCACGAGGGGGCTTTAGCTATGGCTACACCTTC.

This clone was recorded once. The genes are TRBV12-3 or TRBV12-4 and TRBJ1-4; no clear D gene. The V end lost 8 bases, the J end lost 10 bases, and 17 bases lay between the germline ends. The CDR3 consists of 13 residues. The CDR3 DNA follows: TGTGCCAGCGAGTCCGACGGCCAGCGAAAACTGTTTTTT. The encoded protein is CASESDGQRKLFF.

The V and J genes are TRBV11-2 and TRBJ1-3, with a tentative D call TRBD1 (5 bases). Trimming took 5 bases from V and 0 from J, leaving 14 bases between them. Germline lookup yields CDR1 SGHAT and CDR2 FQNNGV. The CDR3 is 16 residues long. The CDR3 loop is CASSPIGAFSGNTIYF. The CDR3 region has the DNA TGTGCCAGCAGCCCGATAGGGGCATTCTCTGGAAACACCATATATTTT.

The chain joins TRBV20-1 to TRBJ2-7; possibly TRBD1 for D (5 bases). The germline V and J ends were trimmed by 6 bases and 4 bases, with 10 bases remaining between them. This CDR3 is 11 amino acids long. Per the germline V gene, CDR1 is DFQATT and CDR2 is SNEGSKA (reference sequence). CDR3 sequence reads: CSAPDKYEQYF. The CDR3 bases are TGCAGTGCCCCGGACAAATACGAGCAGTACTTC.

The V gene is TRBV23-1, the J gene TRBJ2-3, with D perhaps TRBD1 (6 bases). TRBV23-1 is reported as an ORF; its role is uncertain. The CDR3 length is 15 residues. The V end was cut by 1 base, the J end by 3 bases, with 11 bases between. The CDR3 coding sequence is TGCGCCAGCAGTCAATGGAACAGGGTTACAGATACGCAGTATTTT. It yields the protein CASSQWNRVTDTQYF.